Listed below are T cell receptor beta chains from one sample, sequenced in a study of cytomegalovirus exposure and HLA in healthy donors. Assay: immunoSEQ multiplex PCR; the TCRdb copy retains only in-frame clones and omits some. Among 150,000 to 200,000 clones listed, 75% to 85% were seen once. The sequenced sample consisted of PBMCs. The receptors shown here come from a woman aged 18-29 years in good health and CMV-seropositive. Each CDR3 is given with its conserved first and last residue. D genes are given only for firm matches. Size values are once, few and many counts, or a class for expanded clones, and some rows have none.

V gene: TRBV2; clone size: few; D gene: TRBD1; J gene: TRBJ2-5; CDR3 protein: CASRRTGGLETQYF; CDR3 DNA: TGTGCCAGCCGCCGGACAGGGGGCTTAGAGACCCAGTACTTC
V gene: TRBV28; clone size: .; D gene: .; J gene: TRBJ2-5; CDR3 protein: CASSLRETQYF; CDR3 DNA: TGTGCCAGCAGTTTACGGGAGACCCAGTACTTC
V gene: TRBV6-1; clone size: .; D gene: TRBD1; J gene: TRBJ1-2; CDR3 protein: CASSERQGSLLRTF; CDR3 DNA: TGTGCCAGCAGTGAGAGACAGGGTTCCCTCTTACGCACCTTC
V gene: TRBV5-7; clone size: .; D gene: TRBD2; J gene: TRBJ2-5; CDR3 protein: CELRGVRTSRETQYF; CDR3 DNA: TGTGAACTGAGAGGGGTTCGGACTAGCAGGGAGACCCAGTACTTC
V gene: TRBV30; clone size: .; D gene: .; J gene: TRBJ1-1; CDR3 protein: CAWKGRGAEAFF; CDR3 DNA: TGTGCCTGGAAGGGCAGGGGAGCTGAAGCTTTCTTT
V gene: TRBV2; clone size: .; D gene: .; J gene: TRBJ1-2; CDR3 protein: CASSDRVQGYTF; CDR3 DNA: TGTGCCAGCAGTGACAGGGTGCAGGGCTACACCTTC
V gene: TRBV10-3; clone size: .; D gene: TRBD2; J gene: TRBJ2-1; CDR3 protein: CAISEGRGEQFF; CDR3 DNA: TGTGCCATCAGTGAGGGGAGGGGTGAGCAGTTCTTC
V gene: TRBV6-4; clone size: .; D gene: .; J gene: TRBJ2-6; CDR3 protein: CASSDSAGSGANVLTF; CDR3 DNA: TGTGCCAGCAGTGACTCGGCGGGCTCTGGGGCCAACGTCCTGACTTTC
V gene: TRBV9; clone size: .; D gene: .; J gene: TRBJ2-1; CDR3 protein: CASSVGPPSHNEQFF; CDR3 DNA: TGTGCCAGCAGCGTAGGTCCCCCTAGCCACAATGAGCAGTTCTTC
V gene: TRBV6-5; clone size: .; D gene: .; J gene: TRBJ1-2; CDR3 protein: CASKFPGVYGYTF; CDR3 DNA: TGTGCCAGCAAGTTCCCAGGGGTCTATGGCTACACCTTC
V gene: TRBV18; clone size: .; D gene: .; J gene: TRBJ2-3; CDR3 protein: CASSPGAIDTQYF; CDR3 DNA: TGTGCCAGCTCACCAGGGGCGATAGATACGCAGTATTTT
V gene: TRBV6-1; clone size: .; D gene: TRBD2; J gene: TRBJ2-1; CDR3 protein: CASKGNLAGDEQFF; CDR3 DNA: TGTGCCAGCAAGGGGAACCTAGCGGGGGATGAGCAGTTCTTC
V gene: TRBV6-5; clone size: .; D gene: .; J gene: TRBJ1-4; CDR3 protein: CASSYTDRGEKLFF; CDR3 DNA: TGTGCCAGCAGTTACACCGACCGCGGTGAAAAACTGTTTTTT
V gene: TRBV7-3; clone size: .; D gene: .; J gene: TRBJ1-1; CDR3 protein: CASSLTERAEAFF; CDR3 DNA: TGTGCCAGCAGCTTAACGGAGAGGGCTGAAGCTTTCTTT
V gene: TRBV30; clone size: .; D gene: TRBD1; J gene: TRBJ1-1; CDR3 protein: CARNRGGSNTEAFF; CDR3 DNA: TGTGCCAGAAACAGGGGGGGGTCCAACACTGAAGCTTTCTTT
V gene: TRBV4-1; clone size: once; D gene: TRBD1; J gene: TRBJ2-3; CDR3 protein: CASSTGTGVSDTQYF; CDR3 DNA: TGCGCCAGCAGCACCGGGACAGGGGTATCAGATACGCAGTATTTT
V gene: TRBV27; clone size: .; D gene: TRBD2; J gene: TRBJ2-2; CDR3 protein: CASSSSGGGSAGELFF; CDR3 DNA: TGTGCCAGCAGTTCCTCGGGGGGGGGATCGGCCGGGGAGCTGTTTTTT
V gene: TRBV10-3; clone size: .; D gene: .; J gene: TRBJ2-3; CDR3 protein: CAIRTDTDTQYF; CDR3 DNA: TGTGCCATCAGGACAGACACAGATACGCAGTATTTT
V gene: TRBV5-8; clone size: .; D gene: .; J gene: TRBJ2-1; CDR3 protein: CASSPDSGWDEQFF; CDR3 DNA: TGTGCCAGCAGCCCGGACTCGGGGTGGGATGAGCAGTTCTTC
V gene: TRBV7-8; clone size: few; D gene: .; J gene: TRBJ1-1; CDR3 protein: CASSLGGRGTEAFF; CDR3 DNA: TGTGCCAGCAGCTTAGGTGGCCGTGGCACTGAAGCTTTCTTT
V gene: TRBV15; clone size: .; D gene: .; J gene: TRBJ1-4; CDR3 protein: CATSRVPSNEKLFF; CDR3 DNA: TGTGCCACCAGCAGAGTTCCCAGTAATGAAAAACTGTTTTTT
V gene: TRBV30; clone size: .; D gene: TRBD1; J gene: TRBJ1-2; CDR3 protein: CAWSVPDRRLRGYGYTF; CDR3 DNA: TGTGCCTGGAGTGTACCGGACAGGAGGCTTCGGGGCTATGGCTACACCTTC
V gene: TRBV4-3; clone size: .; D gene: TRBD1; J gene: TRBJ2-3; CDR3 protein: CASSRGTGVRSTDTQYF; CDR3 DNA: TGCGCCAGCAGCCGAGGGACAGGGGTACGTAGCACAGATACGCAGTATTTT
V gene: TRBV5-1; clone size: .; D gene: TRBD1; J gene: TRBJ1-1; CDR3 protein: CASSLVYRGRDTEAFF; CDR3 DNA: TGCGCCAGCAGTCTCGTCTACAGGGGGCGCGATACTGAAGCTTTCTTT
V gene: TRBV4-1; clone size: .; D gene: .; J gene: TRBJ1-5; CDR3 protein: CASSQVAGKRNQPQHF; CDR3 DNA: TGCGCCAGCAGCCAAGTCGCGGGGAAGAGGAATCAGCCCCAGCATTTT
V gene: TRBV19; clone size: .; D gene: TRBD1; J gene: TRBJ1-4; CDR3 protein: CASADRGREKLFF; CDR3 DNA: TGTGCCAGTGCCGACAGGGGGCGTGAAAAACTGTTTTTT
V gene: TRBV2; clone size: .; D gene: TRBD1; J gene: TRBJ1-5; CDR3 protein: CASSRRQGAHQPQHF; CDR3 DNA: TGTGCCAGCAGTCGAAGACAGGGGGCCCATCAGCCCCAGCATTTT
V gene: TRBV15; clone size: .; D gene: .; J gene: TRBJ2-5; CDR3 protein: CATSPRVFQETQYF; CDR3 DNA: TGTGCCACCAGCCCCAGGGTTTTCCAAGAGACCCAGTACTTC
V gene: TRBV5-4; clone size: .; D gene: .; J gene: TRBJ1-3; CDR3 protein: CASSSGIGNTIYF; CDR3 DNA: TGTGCCAGCAGCTCGGGGATAGGAAACACCATATATTTT
V gene: TRBV19; clone size: .; D gene: TRBD2; J gene: TRBJ2-1; CDR3 protein: CASSIDYGGGTYNEQFF; CDR3 DNA: TGTGCCAGTAGTATAGATTATGGCGGGGGGACCTACAATGAGCAGTTCTTC
V gene: TRBV6-5; clone size: .; D gene: .; J gene: TRBJ2-2; CDR3 protein: CASSRDTPNTGELFF; CDR3 DNA: TGTGCCAGCAGTCGCGACACACCGAACACCGGGGAGCTGTTTTTT
V gene: TRBV9; clone size: once; D gene: .; J gene: TRBJ2-1; CDR3 protein: CASSAAGGTFSSYNEQFF; CDR3 DNA: TGTGCCAGCAGCGCCGCTGGCGGGACTTTTTCCTCCTACAATGAGCAGTTCTTC
V gene: TRBV5-1; clone size: .; D gene: TRBD1; J gene: TRBJ1-2; CDR3 protein: CASSRGQGHYGYTF; CDR3 DNA: TGCGCCAGCAGCCGTGGACAGGGACACTATGGCTACACCTTC
V gene: TRBV29-1; clone size: .; D gene: .; J gene: TRBJ2-7; CDR3 protein: CSVTDAGSTYEQYF; CDR3 DNA: TGCAGCGTAACGGACGCCGGGAGCACCTACGAGCAGTACTTC
V gene: TRBV7-3; clone size: once; D gene: TRBD2; J gene: TRBJ2-2; CDR3 protein: CASSSSGGASGELFF; CDR3 DNA: TGTGCCAGCTCCTCTAGCGGGGGGGCCTCGGGGGAGCTGTTTTTT
V gene: TRBV12-5; clone size: .; D gene: .; J gene: TRBJ2-1; CDR3 protein: CASGLLSSYNEQFF; CDR3 DNA: TGTGCTAGTGGTTTGCTGAGCTCCTACAATGAGCAGTTCTTC
V gene: TRBV29-1; clone size: .; D gene: .; J gene: TRBJ1-2; CDR3 protein: CSVMSGGINYDYGYTF; CDR3 DNA: TGCAGCGTTATGTCCGGGGGAATTAACTATGACTATGGCTACACCTTC
V gene: TRBV7-9; clone size: .; D gene: TRBD1; J gene: TRBJ1-1; CDR3 protein: CASGTVNTEAFF; CDR3 DNA: TGTGCCAGCGGGACAGTGAACACTGAAGCTTTCTTT
V gene: TRBV19; clone size: .; D gene: .; J gene: TRBJ1-4; CDR3 protein: CASSIPGHGEKLFF; CDR3 DNA: TGTGCCAGTAGTATCCCAGGGCACGGTGAAAAACTGTTTTTT
V gene: TRBV12-2; clone size: .; D gene: .; J gene: TRBJ1-5; CDR3 protein: CASRLLGSPRYYNQPQHF; CDR3 DNA: TGTGCAAGTCGCTTATTAGGGAGTCCTCGGTATTACAATCAGCCCCAGCATTTT
V gene: TRBV7-9; clone size: .; D gene: .; J gene: TRBJ2-3; CDR3 protein: CASSPAGHTDTQYF; CDR3 DNA: TGTGCCAGCAGCCCTGCGGGGCACACAGATACGCAGTATTTT
V gene: TRBV27; clone size: few; D gene: .; J gene: TRBJ1-2; CDR3 protein: CASSFGRGNYGYTF; CDR3 DNA: TGTGCCAGCAGTTTCGGTCGGGGTAACTATGGCTACACCTTC
V gene: TRBV2; clone size: few; D gene: .; J gene: TRBJ2-3; CDR3 protein: CASLTGLQYF; CDR3 DNA: TGTGCCAGTTTGACAGGCCTGCAGTATTTT
V gene: TRBV5-4; clone size: .; D gene: .; J gene: TRBJ2-3; CDR3 protein: CASSSGLRGRTDTQYF; CDR3 DNA: TGTGCCAGCAGCTCAGGATTACGCGGGCGCACAGATACGCAGTATTTT
V gene: TRBV4-1; clone size: .; D gene: TRBD2; J gene: TRBJ2-3; CDR3 protein: CASSHLAGGSDTQYF; CDR3 DNA: TGCGCCAGCAGCCACCTAGCGGGGGGCTCAGATACGCAGTATTTT
V gene: TRBV11-2; clone size: few; D gene: TRBD1; J gene: TRBJ1-6; CDR3 protein: CASSLNRGNSPLHF; CDR3 DNA: TGTGCCAGCAGCTTAAACAGGGGTAATTCACCCCTCCACTTT
V gene: TRBV28; clone size: .; D gene: .; J gene: TRBJ1-1; CDR3 protein: CASSFTRGDTEAFF; CDR3 DNA: TGTGCCAGCAGTTTTACCCGGGGGGACACTGAAGCTTTCTTT
V gene: TRBV4-1; clone size: once; D gene: .; J gene: TRBJ2-2; CDR3 protein: CASSPISYPNTGELFF; CDR3 DNA: TGCGCCAGCAGCCCTATCTCATACCCGAACACCGGGGAGCTGTTTTTT
V gene: TRBV19; clone size: .; D gene: .; J gene: TRBJ1-1; CDR3 protein: CASLRQGNTEAFF; CDR3 DNA: TGTGCCAGCCTACGGCAGGGGAACACTGAAGCTTTCTTT
V gene: TRBV7-9; clone size: few; D gene: .; J gene: TRBJ1-2; CDR3 protein: CASSPGQSINYGYTF; CDR3 DNA: TGTGCCAGCAGTCCCGGACAGAGCATTAACTATGGCTACACCTTC
V gene: TRBV6-6; clone size: .; D gene: .; J gene: TRBJ1-1; CDR3 protein: CASRPGRLNTEAFF; CDR3 DNA: TGTGCCAGCAGGCCGGGGAGATTAAACACTGAAGCTTTCTTT